What follows describes a single T cell receptor beta chain. As originally analysed: From reference gene primer amplification, estimates of nucleated cell counts were derived. Generated by immunoSEQ multiplex PCR, the TCRdb table keeps only in-frame clones and is missing some. The V and J calls and clone size come from that table; D and trimming were worked out from the DNA. Counted here are roughly 20,000 clones, approximately 90% occurring once; the ten biggest clones make up about 16%. This record comes from a study of blood T cell repertoires in COVID-19. Study details: Specimens from acute and convalescent COVID-19 originated in the United States, Italy and Spain. Sources were T cells, B-cell-depleted T cells, or PBMCs; the material itself was cDNA or gDNA.

This receptor was taken from a human donor in a cohort sampled during active COVID-19. The sequenced sample was peripheral blood.

The CDR3 sequence is CASSLDGVASPLHF. CDR3 coding DNA: TGTGCCAGCAGTTTAGACGGAGTGGCATCACCCCTCCACTTT. The genes are TRBV28 and TRBJ1-6, with D unclear. Trimming left V 2 bases short and J 10 bases short, with 12 bases between. The CDR3 loop spans 14 amino acids. The germline CDR1 and CDR2 sequences are MDHEN and SYDVKM.